This T cell receptor (beta chain) was obtained from a study of cytomegalovirus exposure and HLA in healthy donors. V lost 2 bases and J lost 12, with 11 bases in between. The CDR3 spans 11 residues. Germline CDR1 SGHVS, CDR2 FNYEAQ. Primers: 60 Vbeta forward and 13 Jbeta reverse. Repertoires were generated with immunoSEQ multiplex PCR, while TCRdb's copy carries only in-frame clones and drops some. The repertoire holds about 130,000 clones, with less than 85% as singletons. Notes on this clone: Antigen unknown.

Study conclusions and caveats: TCR association rates varied by HLA locus in a later analysis, with DRB1 highest and HLA-C lowest.

Sequenced: PBMCs. The receptor comes from a man aged 25 to 40 in good health and CMV-seronegative. The rearrangement joins TRBV7-6 to TRBJ2-7; weak D call: TRBD2 (5 bases). The CDR3 protein is CASSLTEVLYF. For the CDR3, the DNA is TGTGCCAGCAGCTTAACGGAGGTTCTGTACTTC.